This is a list of T cell receptor beta chains from one sample in a study of molecular identifiers for immune sequencing clone quantification. TCRdb recomputed calls from the PCR reads with MiXCR, one row per CDR3 protein. The data hold 40,000 to 65,000 distinct CDR3 sequences, with just over 35% observed a single time. Source material: naive CD8+ T cells from blood, with Jurkat cell RNA spiked in. Source of these receptors: a human donor in good health. Some libraries in this study had Jurkat cell RNA spiked in. Both conserved end residues are part of each CDR3. A D gene is named only where the DNA matches it firmly. Where a row states a size, it is once, few, many or the class of an expanded clone; other rows omit it.

>TRBV27|TRBD2|NA|TRBJ2-5
TGTGCCAGCAGCACCCCGGGACTAGCGGGGCCGCAAGAGACCCAGTACTTC
CASSTPGLAGPQETQYF
>TRBV11-2|NA|few|TRBJ2-3
TGTGCCAGCAGCTTAGAGGGTTGGGACCTAGAAGATACGCAGTATTTT
CASSLEGWDLEDTQYF
>TRBV7-2|TRBD2|NA|TRBJ2-3
TGTGCCAGCAGCTTTCTAGCGGGAGGTCCAGATACGCAGTGTTTT
CASSFLAGGPDTQCF
>TRBV7-6|TRBD1|NA|TRBJ2-5
TGTGCCAGCAGCGGCGGGACAGGGGATGAGACCCAGTACTTC
CASSGGTGDETQYF
>TRBV27|NA|NA|TRBJ2-4
TGTGCCAGCAGAGGGGGTTGGGACATTCAGTACTTC
CASRGGWDIQYF
>TRBV28|NA|many|TRBJ1-5
TGTGCCAGCAGTTTAGACAAGGAGCCCCAGCATTTT
CASSLDKEPQHF
>TRBV7-9|TRBD2|many|TRBJ2-7
TGTGCCAGCAGCCAGCGGGAGAGGTACGAGCAGTACTTC
CASSQRERYEQYF
>TRBV4-3|NA|many|TRBJ1-2
TGCGCCAGCAGCCAAGGTTCGGGGACCGACTTCTACGCCTATGGCTACACCTTC
CASSQGSGTDFYAYGYTF
>TRBV4-1|TRBD1|NA|TRBJ2-6
TGCGCCAGCAGCCAAGGACAGGGCCTCTCTGGGGCCAACGTCCTGACTTTC
CASSQGQGLSGANVLTF
>TRBV7-9|NA|many|TRBJ2-5
TGTGCCAGCAGCCGCATGGCAGAGACCCAGTACTTC
CASSRMAETQYF
>TRBV27|NA|few|TRBJ1-5
TGTGCCAGCAGCCGAAGCATGAATCAGCCCCAGCATTTT
CASSRSMNQPQHF
>TRBV6-5|NA|many|TRBJ2-4
TGTGCCAGCAGTTTCCCCTTTATGAGTCGGACTCGGGCCAAAAACATTCAGTACTTC
CASSFPFMSRTRAKNIQYF
>TRBV5-5|NA|many|TRBJ2-7
TGTGCCAGCAGAACTGGAGCGGGCCCCTCCTACGAGCAGTACTTC
CASRTGAGPSYEQYF
>TRBV28|TRBD2|NA|TRBJ2-7
TGTGCCAGCAGCCGGGGTCTAGCGGGTGAGCAGGACTTC
CASSRGLAGEQDF
>TRBV19|NA|NA|TRBJ2-1
TGTGCCAGTAGTGTAGCACGGAGCTCCTACAATGCGCAGTTCTTC
CASSVARSSYNAQFF
>TRBV28|NA|many|TRBJ2-3
TGTGCCAGCAGTTTGACCACGACTCTACGTTCTAGCACAGATACGCAGTATTTT
CASSLTTTLRSSTDTQYF
>TRBV29-1|NA|few|TRBJ2-3
TGCAGCGTATTGCCAGGGACAAGCACAGATACGCAGTATTTT
CSVLPGTSTDTQYF
>TRBV4-3|NA|many|TRBJ1-1
TGCGCCAGCAGCCAAGATCCTCAGGGTTACACTGAAGCTTTCTTT
CASSQDPQGYTEAFF
>TRBV28|TRBD2|many|TRBJ2-7
TGTGCCAGCAGTTTAAGACTAGCGGGTTACGAGCAGTACTTC
CASSLRLAGYEQYF
>TRBV29-1|TRBD1|NA|TRBJ1-1
TGCAGCGTTGAAGATGAACAGGGGCCGGCTTTCTTT
CSVEDEQGPAFF
>TRBV20-1|NA|few|TRBJ2-1
TGCAGTGCTTGGGGTAATGAGCAGTTCTTC
CSAWGNEQFF
>TRBV27|NA|NA|TRBJ1-5
TGTGCCAGCAGTTTAGGGATTAGCAATCAGCCCCAGCATTTT
CASSLGISNQPQHF
>TRBV7-8|NA|NA|TRBJ2-1
TGTGCCAGCAGGGGGCATGAGCAGTTCTTC
CASRGHEQFF
>TRBV6-2/TRBV6-3|NA|NA|TRBJ2-7
TGTGCCAGCAGTTACGGAGCTGAGCAGTACTTC
CASSYGAEQYF
>TRBV7-9|NA|many|TRBJ2-7
TGTGCCAGCAGCACAGTCGGGATATACGAGCAGTACTTC
CASSTVGIYEQYF
>TRBV20-1|NA|few|TRBJ2-2
TGCAGTGCTAGCCCCAGGGCCGGGGAGCTGTTTTTT
CSASPRAGELFF
>TRBV2|NA|few|TRBJ2-4
TGTGCCAGCAGTGAATGGATATTAGCCAAAAACATTCAGTACTTC
CASSEWILAKNIQYF
>TRBV28|NA|medium-sized|TRBJ2-7
TGTGCCAGCAGTCCCGGCTACGAGCAGTACTTC
CASSPGYEQYF
>TRBV18|NA|many|TRBJ2-5
TGTGCCAGCTCAATCGGCAGCGAAGAGACCCAGTACTTC
CASSIGSEETQYF
>TRBV7-9|TRBD2|NA|TRBJ2-1
TGTGCCAGCAGTCAGCGGACTAGCGGGAGGGCGGGGGAGCAGTTCTTC
CASSQRTSGRAGEQFF
>TRBV7-6|TRBD1|few|TRBJ1-5
TGTGCCAGCAGCTCCGGACAGGGAACCAATCAGCCCCAGCATTTT
CASSSGQGTNQPQHF
>TRBV11-2|NA|NA|TRBJ2-1
TGTGCCAGCAGCCCTAGCCCAGGGTACAATGAGCAGTTCTTC
CASSPSPGYNEQFF
>TRBV6-5|NA|few|TRBJ1-1
TGTGCCAGCAGTTACTCGTTTAACACTGAAGCTTTCTTT
CASSYSFNTEAFF
>TRBV29-1|TRBD1|NA|TRBJ2-3
TGCAGCGATTTCCCCCGGGACAGGTGCACAGATACGCAGTATTTT
CSDFPRDRCTDTQYF
>TRBV2|NA|many|TRBJ1-2
TGTGCCAGCCAGTCCGCGGGGGACTATGGCTACACCTTC
CASQSAGDYGYTF
>TRBV6-2/TRBV6-3|NA|NA|TRBJ2-2
TGTGCCAGCAGTTACGTAGGGGCCGACACCGGGGAGCTGGTTTTT
CASSYVGADTGELVF
>TRBV20-1|NA|once|TRBJ1-2
TGCAGTCCTCCGGGGGGCAACCTTAACTATGGCTACACCTTC
CSPPGGNLNYGYTF
>TRBV28|NA|NA|TRBJ2-2
TGTGCCAGCAGCCACGCCGGGACAACCACCGGGGAGCTGTTTTTT
CASSHAGTTTGELFF
>TRBV28|NA|NA|TRBJ2-3
TGTGCCAGCAGTTCCACAGAATCGCAGTATTTT
CASSSTESQYF
>TRBV12-3/TRBV12-4|NA|few|TRBJ1-2
TGTGCCAGCAGTTTAGACAGGGAGTACTATGGCTACACCTTC
CASSLDREYYGYTF
>TRBV5-1|NA|few|TRBJ2-5
TGCGCCAGCAGCTTGGGTTGGCAGGACAAAGAGACCCAGTACTTC
CASSLGWQDKETQYF
>TRBV28|TRBD1|NA|TRBJ1-1
TGTGCCAGCAGTTTGGAGGGACAGGGGAGAGGGTACACTGAAGCTTTCTTT
CASSLEGQGRGYTEAFF
>TRBV4-3|TRBD2|few|TRBJ2-3
TGCGCCAGCAGCCCCTATACTCCAGTGACTAGCGGGAGAGTAGATACGCAGTATTTT
CASSPYTPVTSGRVDTQYF